These 19 T cell receptor beta chains were sequenced from one sample in a study of post-analysis software for immune sequencing data. Study results and limitations: Four to six TRBV segments were more frequent in patients than controls; TRBV5-6, TRBV5-1 and TRBV20-1 belonged to this group.

No cognate antigen is known for these TCRs. Tagging with unique molecular identifiers was a feature of the TCR beta cDNA libraries. A single record per CDR3 protein comes from TCRdb applying MiXCR to the PCR reads. This table has fewer than 850,000 distinct CDR3 sequences, 30% appearing once. Sequencing was performed on blood. The source is a girl aged 10 to 17 with multiple sclerosis.

A few counts support this clonotype. The chain combines TRBV7-2 with TRBJ2-5; D is perhaps TRBD1 or TRBD2 (5 bases each). CDR3 size: 17 residues. V lost 5 bases, J lost 1 base, and 20 bases lay in between. Germline V lookup: CDR1 SGHTA, CDR2 FQGNSA. The CDR3: CASSPRGPPTLQETQYF. Here the CDR3 DNA reads TGTGCCAGCAGCCCCCGGGGACCTCCCACCCTCCAAGAGACCCAGTACTTC.

The genes are TRBV2 and TRBJ2-5; the D call may be TRBD1 or TRBD2 (6 bases each). CDR1 and CDR2 from the germline V gene are SNHLY and FYNNEI. The germline V and J ends were trimmed by 6 bases and 11 bases, with 22 bases remaining between them. The CDR3 consists of 14 residues. CDR3 sequence reads: CASSKTGSDYKQYF. DNA of the CDR3: TGTGCCAGCAGCAAAACAGGGTCGGACTACAAGCAGTACTTC.

This clonotype was found a few times. CDR3 residues: CATSDFNRDRETQYF. CDR3 bases: TGTGCCACCAGTGATTTCAACAGGGACCGAGAGACCCAGTACTTC. The gene calls are TRBV24-1 and TRBJ2-5, with D maybe TRBD1 (6 bases). Deletions cut 1 base from V and 4 bases from J, with 12 bases between. The CDR3 runs 15 residues. Germline V gene sequence: CDR1 KGHDR, CDR2 SFDVKD.

The chain joins TRBV20-1 to TRBJ2-2, with D unclear. Deletions cut 3 bases from V and 6 bases from J, with 5 bases between. The CDR3 has 11 amino acids. Germline CDR1 reads DFQATT; CDR2 reads SNEGSKA (reference sequence). CDR3 residues: CSASFPGELFF. Here the CDR3 DNA reads TGCAGTGCTAGCTTCCCCGGGGAGCTGTTTTTT.

Turning to this clonotype: This may stem from a read error, because a much larger clone lies one nucleotide away. The J gene is TRBJ2-1, the V gene TRBV20-1; D might be TRBD1 or TRBD2, each matching 5 bases. This CDR3 region has 16 residues. CDR1 and CDR2 (germline): DFQATT, SNEGSKA (reference sequence). V lost 0 bases, J lost 12 bases, and 24 bases lay in between. DNA of the CDR3: TGCAGTGCTAGAGATCGGGGCAGTAAAATTACAATGGCGCAGTTCTTC. It yields the protein CSARDRGSKITMAQFF.

This clonotype was found a few times. The rearrangement joins TRBV27 to TRBJ2-1; 15 nucleotides align to TRBD2. Trimming cost V 3 bases and J 6 bases; bases outside gene matches: 6. Germline lookup yields CDR1 MNHEY and CDR2 SMNVEV (reference sequence). The length of the CDR3 is 17 residues. In DNA, the CDR3 is TGTGCCAGCAGTTTCTGGACTAGCGGGGGGGTGGGCAATGAGCAGTTCTTC. Translated: CASSFWTSGGVGNEQFF.

The gene calls are TRBV9 and TRBJ2-5; perhaps D is TRBD1 or TRBD2 (5 bases each). Trimming cost V 1 base and J 1 base, with 8 bases left between them. The germline gives CDR1 SGDLS, CDR2 YYNGEE. This CDR3 has 14 amino acids. Written as DNA, the CDR3 is TGTGCCAGCAGCGTACTAGGGACCCAAGAGACCCAGTACTTC. It translates to CASSVLGTQETQYF.

Only a few counts were recorded for this clonotype. The rearrangement joins TRBV27 to TRBJ1-6; D is undetermined. Germline V gene sequence: CDR1 MNHEY, CDR2 SMNVEV (reference sequence). Between the trimmed V and J ends, which lost 5 bases and 5 bases, there was a span of 16 bases. The CDR3 has 16 amino acids. The CDR3 region is CASSARLEIDNSPLHF. The CDR3 coding sequence is TGTGCCAGCAGTGCCCGGTTAGAGATCGATAATTCACCCCTCCACTTT.

This clonotype was seen more than once but under ten times. In DNA, the CDR3 is TGTGCCAGCCGAGGGACTAGCGGCCACTACGAGCAGTACTTC. It is translated as CASRGTSGHYEQYF. V and J are TRBV6-1 and TRBJ2-7, with TRBD2 identical over 11 bases. The length of the CDR3 is 14 residues. Germline assignment: CDR1 MNHNS and CDR2 SASEGT. With 8 bases clipped from V and 3 bases from J, the junction kept 6 bases outside the gene matches.

The sample holds a few counts of this clonotype. The chain joins TRBV4-2 to TRBJ1-1, with a possible D match to TRBD1 (6 bases). V lost 0 bases to trimming and J lost 4 bases, with 21 bases between them. The CDR3 is made up of 18 amino acids. Germline loops: CDR1 LGHNA, CDR2 YNFKEQ. The CDR3 sequence: CASSQDEFPGGPGTEAFF. The DNA of the CDR3 is TGTGCCAGCAGCCAAGATGAATTTCCCGGGGGCCCGGGCACTGAAGCTTTCTTT.

V usage is TRBV24-1 and J usage is TRBJ2-7; 7 positions agree with TRBD1. The CDR3 has 12 residues. The J segment lost 7 bases and the V segment lost 4 bases, leaving 3 bases of the junction unmatched. CDR1 and CDR2 from the germline V gene are KGHDR and SFDVKD. CDR3 residues: CATSDPGQEQYF. As DNA, the CDR3 is TGTGCCACCAGTGACCCGGGACAGGAGCAGTACTTC.

The chain couples TRBV15 to TRBJ2-3; TRBD2 aligns across 12 bases. V shed 2 bases and J 5 bases; nucleotides not matched to a gene: 5. Germline CDR1 LNHNV, CDR2 YYDKDF (reference sequence). The CDR3 has 16 residues. CDR3 sequence: CATSRWLAGGRDTQYF. The CDR3 DNA is TGTGCCACCAGCAGATGGCTAGCGGGAGGGAGAGATACGCAGTATTTT.

This clonotype occurred a few times. V and J are TRBV20-1 and TRBJ2-1, with D perhaps TRBD1 or TRBD2 (5 bases each). The CDR3 covers 14 residues. Per the germline V gene, CDR1 is DFQATT and CDR2 is SNEGSKA (reference sequence). Between the trimmed V and J ends, which lost 3 bases and 8 bases, there was a span of 17 bases. Written as DNA, the CDR3 is TGCAGTGCTAGCCGGGACGGCGACGGCCATGAGCAGTTCTTC. Encoded protein: CSASRDGDGHEQFF.

This sequence joins TRBV12-3 or TRBV12-4 and TRBJ1-2, with no clear D. The CDR3 consists of 14 residues. V lost 3 bases, J lost 7 bases, and 15 bases lay in between. Written as DNA, the CDR3 is TGTGCCAGCAGTTTTTCTTTTGGAGGGCTTGGCTACACCTTC. Amino acids: CASSFSFGGLGYTF.

The chain is built from TRBV7-2 and TRBJ1-5, with a tentative D call TRBD1 (5 bases). Germline V gene lookup returns CDR1 SGHTA and CDR2 FQGNSA. This CDR3 region has 15 residues. The ends were cut back, 10 bases at V and 2 bases at J, with 18 bases in the middle. Here the CDR3 DNA reads TGTGCCACCGGGACGGACGCTTATGGCAATCAGCCCCAGCATTTT. Protein: CATGTDAYGNQPQHF.

V and J are TRBV7-9 and TRBJ2-3; D is perhaps TRBD2 (6 bases). V lost 0 bases, J lost 0 bases, and 13 bases lay in between. Per the germline V gene, CDR1 is SEHNR and CDR2 is FQNEAQ (reference sequence). The CDR3 loop spans 17 amino acids. The CDR3 here is CASSLARGRSSTDTQYF. DNA for the CDR3: TGTGCCAGCAGCTTAGCGCGGGGAAGAAGTAGCACAGATACGCAGTATTTT.

The rearrangement links TRBV6-1 to TRBJ2-3, with TRBD1 as a possible D gene (6 bases). The CDR3 length is 15 residues. The V end was cut by 9 bases, the J end by 0 bases, with 16 bases between. Germline V gives CDR1 MNHNS, CDR2 SASEGT. The CDR3 coding sequence is TGTGCCAGTAACCTAGACAGGACTAGCACAGATACGCAGTATTTT. Its protein is CASNLDRTSTDTQYF.

The table lists this clonotype with a few counts. The rearrangement joins TRBV19 to TRBJ2-7; 7 positions agree with TRBD2. The V segment lost 3 bases and the J segment 4 bases; nucleotides outside the gene matches: 9. The germline V gene has CDR1 LNHDA and CDR2 SQIVND (reference sequence). There are 15 residues in the CDR3. The DNA of the CDR3 is TGTGCCAGTAGTATCAGCCCGACTAGCTTTTACGAGCAGTACTTC. Amino acid sequence: CASSISPTSFYEQYF.

For this clonotype: A clone one base away is much larger, so this may be a read error. The rearrangement uses TRBV7-2 and TRBJ2-3; 8 bases are a match to TRBD1. Germline CDR1 and CDR2: SGHTA and FQGNSA. CDR3 length: 14 residues. In DNA form, the CDR3 reads TGTGCCTGCAGCCCCGGACAGGGCAGAGATACGCAGTATTTT. This gives the protein CACSPGQGRDTQYF.